This T cell receptor (beta chain) came from a study of molecular identifiers for immune sequencing clone quantification (dated 2018 in TCRdb). For the wider study: For a replicate experiment, RNA from roughly 18,000 or 92,000 naive CD8 T cells was divided into five aliquots, and four of the five aliquots were sequenced. This methods study benchmarked molecular-identifier clustering-based TCR repertoire sequencing (MIDCIRS) and TCR RNA copy counting, using CD8 T cells to do so. Broader findings and caveats from the paper: Highly expanded clone sizes could be underestimated because identical TCR molecules may share a barcode. In CMV-specific effector cells, clones with more than 20 RNA copies contained over 98% of molecules, whereas in naive cells such clones contained under 1% of molecules. Even against a background of approximately 1 million naive CD8 T cells, spiked-in Jurkat TCR RNA amounting to a single cell's worth was reported to be detectable. When barcode sub-clustering was left out, chimeric consensus sequences inflated TCR diversity, with chimeras reaching as high as 47%. The naive libraries included spiked-in Jurkat TCR RNA (under eleven copies' worth), and this Jurkat TCR RNA is not part of the donor repertoire. Modeling indicated roughly 3.2 TCR RNA copies recovered per cell, compared with 9 to 10 by digital PCR, which implies a capture efficiency of around 29%.

On this clonotype: Its antigen is currently not known. The record has no base qualities; no much larger clone is one base away.

The library was produced with PCR. Data came from a NextSeq 500. Bulk TCR libraries were generated as previously described, with the TCR primers listed in Table S5 used. The Qiagen AllPrep DNA/RNA kit was used to purify total RNA. Reads from multiple sequencing runs of the same library were pooled before analysis. The published analysis was carried out like this. Only reads with exact TCR constant sequence were kept, trimmed to 150 nt, and grouped by their 12-nt molecular barcodes. Reads inside each barcode group were sub-clustered using a 15% Levenshtein threshold, and a quality-weighted consensus sequence was constructed for each RNA molecule. Non-functional sequences were removed, as were lower-count sequences one edit away from another. Barcode sub-clusters with fewer than 20% of the maximum read count were removed, based on fitting two negative binomial distributions. TCRdb trimmed the raw reads at Q25, called clones with MiXCR and kept productive beta chains. Merged by CDR3 protein, the rows form single entries marked with the most common genes and DNA. The V and J calls come from TCRdb's annotation, not from the publication. For this sample there are about 510,000 distinct CDR3 sequences; around 23% appear just once. The top ten hold approximately 0.8% of the sample.

Naive CD8 T cell libraries were made from approximately 20,000 to 1,000,000 sorted cells using 10%, 30% or 50% of purified RNA. On a BD FACSAria II, naive CD8 T cells were FACS-sorted as CD8+CD4-CCR7+CD45RA+ and collected into RLT Plus buffer. To test detection sensitivity, Jurkat RNA equal to approximately 10 TCR copies was added to samples of 20,000-1,000,000 naive CD8 T cells. CD8 T cells were enriched with RosetteSep CD8+ T Cell Enrichment Cocktail and Ficoll-Paque, followed by ACK red cell lysis. CDR1 MNHNS and CDR2 SASEGT are derived from the germline V gene. The V end loses 3 bases and the J end loses 0 bases, and a stretch of 21 bases separates them. Taken from cysteine to phenylalanine, the CDR3 has 19 residues. The kept DNA is CDR3 alone, 57 bases in frame from the first base.

The sequence was obtained from a human donor in good health. Some libraries in this study had Jurkat cell RNA spiked in. The sequence is built from TRBV6-1 and TRBJ1-5, with the D gene call left open. The sample was naive CD8+ T cells from blood, with Jurkat cell RNA spiked in. The sample's cell subset or site, from its label and the paper: FACS-sorted CD8+CD4-CCR7+CD45RA+ naive T cells. CDR3 sequence: CASSEHPPGQEYSNQPQHF. The sequenced DNA is TGTGCCAGCAGTGAGCACCCGCCCGGCCAGGAGTATAGCAATCAGCCCCAGCATTTT.